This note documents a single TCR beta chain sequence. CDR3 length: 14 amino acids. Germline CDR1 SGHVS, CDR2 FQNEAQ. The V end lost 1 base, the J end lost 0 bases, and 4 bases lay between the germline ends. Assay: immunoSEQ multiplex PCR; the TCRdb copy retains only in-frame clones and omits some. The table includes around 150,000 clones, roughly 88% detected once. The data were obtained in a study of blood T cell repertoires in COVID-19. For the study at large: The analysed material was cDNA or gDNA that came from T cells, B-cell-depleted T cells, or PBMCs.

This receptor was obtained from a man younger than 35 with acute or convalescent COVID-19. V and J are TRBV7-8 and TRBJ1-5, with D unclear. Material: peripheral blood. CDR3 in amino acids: CASSLDYSNQPQHF. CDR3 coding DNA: TGTGCCAGCAGCTTAGACTATAGCAATCAGCCCCAGCATTTT.